What follows are 8 T cell receptor beta chains derived from one specimen sequenced in a study of shared clonotypes between healthy human individuals. Using immunoSEQ multiplex PCR, the repertoire was profiled, and TCRdb retains in-frame clones only, with some absent. The repertoire includes some 630,000 clones, roughly 96% of them detected once, and roughly 0.12% sits in the top ten. Terminally differentiated effector memory CD45RA+ cells were left out of the naive CD8 fraction, which was CD45RO-negative and positively selected for CCR7. Sequences were obtained from naive CD8+ T cells sorted from blood. These receptors were collected from a woman aged 25-40 years in good health.

The rearrangement uses TRBV27 and TRBJ1-5; the match to TRBD1 covers 10 bases. Losses at the gene ends were 4 bases for V and 6 bases for J; bases not matched to a gene: 6. The CDR3 extends over 15 amino acids. CDR1 is MNHEY and CDR2 is SMNVEV in the germline V gene (reference sequence). In DNA form, the CDR3 reads TGTGCCAGCAGTTCCCTAGACAGGGGGCTTCAGCCCCAGCATTTT. Its protein is CASSSLDRGLQPQHF.

About this clone: Other DNA sequences in the sample encode the same CDR3. This sequence joins TRBV28 and TRBJ2-1, with D unresolved. The V gene lost 1 base and the J gene lost 5 bases, with 6 bases spanning the gap. The CDR3 has 13 amino acids. Looked up from germline, CDR1 is MDHEN and CDR2 is SYDVKM. The CDR3, as DNA: TGTGCCAGCAGTTTATTCTACCACAATGAGCAGTTCTTC. This gives the protein CASSLFYHNEQFF. Filled out from reference TRBV28 and TRBJ2-1, the complete variable domain reads DVKVTQSSRYLVKRTGEKVFLECVQDMDHENMFWYRQDPGLGLRLIYFSYDVKMKEKGDIPEGYSVSREKKERFSLILESASTNQTSMYLCASSLFYHNEQFFGPGTRLTVL.

The chain is built from TRBV10-3 and TRBJ2-5, with 8 bases matching TRBD2. This CDR3 spans 17 amino acids. Unmatched junction bases numbered 9, after V lost 3 bases and J lost 0 bases. The germline V gene encodes CDR1 ENHRY and CDR2 SYGVKD. In DNA, the CDR3 is TGTGCCATCAGTGATTCACTCTCCGGGGGGGACCAAGAGACCCAGTACTTC. It translates to CAISDSLSGGDQETQYF.

The chain employs TRBV21-1 and TRBJ1-5; TRBD1 was called by the table and not checked on the DNA. TRBV21-1 counts as a pseudogene. CDR3 size: 18 residues. The CDR3 sequence is CASSKSYFAQGEGQPQHF. The CDR3 nucleotides read TGTGCCAGCAGCAAATCTTACTTCGCACAGGGGGAGGGCCAGCCCCAGCATTTT.

V and J are TRBV4-1 and TRBJ2-7; 9 nucleotides line up with TRBD2. Germline V gives CDR1 MGHRA, CDR2 YSYEKL. Losses at the gene ends were 4 bases for V and 5 bases for J; bases not matched to a gene: 12. The length of the CDR3 is 16 residues. In DNA, the CDR3 is TGCGCCAGCAGCCCCAACACCGGGACTAGCAATAACGAGCAGTACTTC. This sequence encodes CASSPNTGTSNNEQYF.

The rearrangement joins TRBV27 to TRBJ1-5; possible D gene TRBD1, 5 bases. Germline V lookup: CDR1 MNHEY, CDR2 SMNVEV (reference sequence). Deletions cut 7 bases from V and 6 bases from J, with 16 bases between. The CDR3 consists of 14 residues. CDR3 DNA sequence: TGTGCCAGCATGGCCGGGGGGTCTAGTCAGCCCCAGCATTTT. It codes for CASMAGGSSQPQHF.

This chain links TRBV28 with TRBJ1-6, with D hard to call. V lost 3 bases and J 4 bases, leaving 4 bases between the germline ends. CDR1 and CDR2 (germline): MDHEN, SYDVKM. CDR3 length equals 13 residues. The CDR3 region has the DNA TGTGCCAGCAGTTTGGGATATAATTCACCCCTCCACTTT. Translation gives CASSLGYNSPLHF.

This chain connects TRBV2 to TRBJ2-2, with TRBD2 matching over 16 bases. Looked up from germline, CDR1 is SNHLY and CDR2 is FYNNEI. Trimming took 8 bases from V and 4 from J; bases not matched to a gene: 10. The CDR3 totals 18 residues. The CDR3 DNA is TGTGCCAGCCAGACGGGACTAGCGGGAGGGCCAAGCACCGGGGAGCTGTTTTTT. It yields the protein CASQTGLAGGPSTGELFF.